This TCR beta chain was observed in a study of T cell repertoires in cytomegalovirus infection (dated 2019 in TCRdb). Notes on the research overall: Alongside well-studied HLA-B-restricted epitopes, the peptide stimulations were aimed at recently identified HLA-C-restricted CMV epitopes, whose presentation resists viral immunomodulation. Because public TCR beta signatures pointed to carriage of CMV infection together with the matching HLA type, the HLA type of each donor mattered for the analysis.

What this sample's treatment or condition label stands for: in vitro stimulation with specific CMV peptide epitopes to enrich CMV-specific T cells. Its CDR3 holds 17 amino acids, cysteine through phenylalanine. The entry retains the CDR3 DNA only, 51 bases that are in frame from base 1. The germline V gene supplies CDR1 SGHTA and CDR2 FQGNSA. Here V drops 0 bases and J drops 4 bases, and the junction holds 9 bases not matched to any gene. The sequencer was an Illumina HiSeq 1500. Through fastp at Q25 and MiXCR, TCRdb rebuilt clones from the public reads, retaining in-frame beta chains. Rows matching on CDR3 protein sequence are summarized as one entry with the most common DNA and genes. The sample table records about 330,000 distinct CDR3 sequences; roughly a third of these occur just once. Of the sample, about 14% is held by the ten largest clones. General study outcomes and caveats: In both this cohort and an independent roughly 350-donor cohort, the cumulative frequency of public TCR beta family members distinguished carriers of CMV infection plus the relevant HLA type. The ex vivo response was dominated by HLA-C-restricted CMV-specific TCR beta clonotypes, and the single most frequent clonotype in two of eight donors was supplied by these HLA-C-restricted clonotypes.

This clonotype was recorded a few times. No antigen is known for it. Qualities for individual bases were not recorded, and no much larger clone is one base off. The sequencing here drew on cultured PBMCs, taken from culture after CMV antigen stimulation. The sequence was obtained from a human donor in good health (CMV status not recorded). Some clones in this sample may be carry-over from other donors' samples. This sequence uses TRBV7-2 and TRBJ2-3; TRBD1 agrees with 8 junctional bases. The CDR3 region reads CASSLADRGRGPDTQYF. The nucleotides read TGTGCCAGCAGCTTAGCCGACAGGGGAAGGGGCCCAGATACGCAGTATTTT.